This TCR beta chain was captured in a study of cytomegalovirus exposure and HLA in healthy donors. A word on this clone: Its antigen remains unknown.

With 60 Vbeta and 13 Jbeta primers, the PCR was carried out. In the original workflow: Unique TCR beta chains numbered 80 million to 95 million in a later analysis, with roughly 10 million shared. TCRdb's table, derived via immunoSEQ multiplex PCR, lists solely in-frame clones and lacks some. That table furnishes V, J and clone size, whereas the DNA furnished D and trimming. Of more than 100,000 clones listed, about 16% are singletons. Overall study findings and caveats: The classifier reportedly diagnosed cytomegalovirus status with high sensitivity and specificity. TCR beta chain V- and J-gene trimming was linked, in a later analysis, to a missense variant in DCLRE1C. Most likely, a cluster of highly shared sequence variants arose as a sequencing artifact.

The V end was cut by 7 bases, the J end by 7 bases, with 19 bases between. The CDR3 runs to 15 residues. Germline assignment: CDR1 SGHVS and CDR2 FQNEAQ. The chain recombines TRBV7-8 with TRBJ1-4; D may be TRBD1 (6 bases). Material: PBMCs. The sequence came from a woman aged 18-29 years in good health and CMV-seronegative. CDR3 sequence reads: CASTSWGRGFEKLFF. CDR3 DNA sequence: TGTGCCAGCACCTCCTGGGGCAGGGGTTTTGAAAAACTGTTTTTT.